This T cell receptor (beta chain) was identified during a study of T cell responses to AZD1222 COVID-19 vaccine. V was shortened by 0 bases and J by 4 bases, with 11 bases between the two germline ends. The CDR3 is 15 amino acids. CDR1 and CDR2 from the germline V gene are SGHRS and YFSETQ. General study results and limits: It should be noted that donors were predominantly white British and more often female, and clonal diversity was possibly underestimated.

The sample holds one count of this clone. What it recognizes is unknown. TCRdb's copy holds only in-frame clones and misses some; the assay was immunoSEQ multiplex PCR. This table has nearly 110,000 clones, over 80% appearing once. The starting material was peripheral blood, obtained 28 days after the second AZD1222 dose. The sequence derives from an adult who received the AZD1222 COVID-19 vaccine. The rearrangement joins TRBV5-1 to TRBJ1-5; TRBD1 might be the D (5 bases). The CDR3 DNA is TGCGCCAGCAGCTTGGAGTCCAGGGAAAATCAGCCCCAGCATTTT. This codes for CASSLESRENQPQHF.